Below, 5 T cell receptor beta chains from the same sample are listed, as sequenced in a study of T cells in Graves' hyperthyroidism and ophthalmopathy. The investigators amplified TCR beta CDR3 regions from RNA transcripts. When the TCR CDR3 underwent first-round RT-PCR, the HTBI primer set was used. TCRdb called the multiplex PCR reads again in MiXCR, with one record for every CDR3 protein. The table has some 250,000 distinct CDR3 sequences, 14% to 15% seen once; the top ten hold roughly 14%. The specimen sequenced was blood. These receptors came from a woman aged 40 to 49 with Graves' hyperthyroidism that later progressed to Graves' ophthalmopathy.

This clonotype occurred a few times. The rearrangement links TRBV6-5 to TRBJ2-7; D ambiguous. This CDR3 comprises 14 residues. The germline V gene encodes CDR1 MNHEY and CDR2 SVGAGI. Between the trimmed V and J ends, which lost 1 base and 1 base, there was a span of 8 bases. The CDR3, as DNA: TGTGCCAGCAGTTACTATCGCTGGTCCTACGAGCAGTACTTC. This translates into CASSYYRWSYEQYF.

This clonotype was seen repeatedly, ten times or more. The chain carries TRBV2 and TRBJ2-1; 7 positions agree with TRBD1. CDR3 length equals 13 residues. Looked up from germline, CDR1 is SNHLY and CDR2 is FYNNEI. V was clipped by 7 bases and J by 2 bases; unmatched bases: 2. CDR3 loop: CASMGTAYNEQFF. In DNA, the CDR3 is TGTGCCAGCATGGGGACAGCCTACAATGAGCAGTTCTTC. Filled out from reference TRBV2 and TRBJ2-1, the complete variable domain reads EPEVTQTPSHQVTQMGQEVILRCVPISNHLYFYWYRQILGQKVEFLVSFYNNEISEKSEIFDDQFSVERPDGSNFTLKIRSTKLEDSAMYFCASMGTAYNEQFFGPGTRLTVL.

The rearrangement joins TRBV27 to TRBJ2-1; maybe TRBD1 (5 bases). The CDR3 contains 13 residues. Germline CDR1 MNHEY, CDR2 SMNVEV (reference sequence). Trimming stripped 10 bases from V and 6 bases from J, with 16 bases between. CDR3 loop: CATSLGVFNEQFF. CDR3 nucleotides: TGTGCCACCAGCCTAGGGGTGTTCAATGAGCAGTTCTTC.

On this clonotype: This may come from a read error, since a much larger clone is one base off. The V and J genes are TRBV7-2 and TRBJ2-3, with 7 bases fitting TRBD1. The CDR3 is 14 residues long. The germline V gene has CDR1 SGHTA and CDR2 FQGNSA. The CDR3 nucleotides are TGTGCCAGGAGCTTAGGAGTGGACAGGGATACGCAGTATTTT. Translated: CARSLGVDRDTQYF.

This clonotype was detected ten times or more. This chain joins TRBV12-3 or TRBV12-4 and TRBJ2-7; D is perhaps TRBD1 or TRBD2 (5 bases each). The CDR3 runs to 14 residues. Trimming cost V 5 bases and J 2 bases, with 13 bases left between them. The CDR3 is CASSRPGPTYEQYF. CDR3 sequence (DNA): TGTGCCAGCAGTAGACCGGGACCCACCTACGAGCAGTACTTC.